The clone carrying this T cell receptor beta chain was picked up a small number of times. This sample is drawn from a study of blood T cell repertoires in COVID-19. Whole-study context: Some COVID-19 samples were acute and others convalescent; all came from the United States, Italy and Spain.

Original methodology: Estimates of nucleated cell counts were drawn from the amplification of reference gene primers. TCRdb keeps only in-frame clones here, not all; method: immunoSEQ multiplex PCR. Clone size and the V and J calls come from that table; the DNA yielded D and trimming. This sample has 200,000 to 250,000 clones, with 84% found just once. From germline, CDR1 is SGHRS and CDR2 YFSETQ. This CDR3 is 13 amino acids long. The V end lost 0 bases, the J end lost 10 bases, and 11 bases lay between the germline ends. This TCR derives from a woman aged 30 to 39 who had recovered from COVID-19. The chain joins TRBV5-1 to TRBJ2-1, with D perhaps matching TRBD1 (5 bases). The sequencing input was peripheral blood. In DNA, the CDR3 is TGCGCCAGCAGCTTGGGGACACATAAAGAGCAGTTCTTC. Its protein product is CASSLGTHKEQFF.